This T cell receptor beta chain came from a study of blood T cells in healthy people across ages. Study conclusions and caveats: Roughly linear age-related decline in beta diversity appeared, significant by age around 42.

Remarks on this clonotype: Antigen specificity is unknown.

A second PCR, run for about 7 to 11 cycles, used a sample-barcoded 5' primer plus a J-beta primer mix. From the 5' RACE reads, TCRdb called clonotypes with MiXCR, one entry per CDR3 protein. The table records roughly 730,000 distinct CDR3 sequences, just over 55% of them present only once. Germline V lookup: CDR1 SEHNR, CDR2 FQNEAQ (reference sequence). CDR3 length: 15 residues. V lost 0 bases to trimming and J lost 4 bases; unmatched junction nucleotides: 4. This receptor was taken from a man aged 40-49 years in good health. The rearrangement links TRBV7-9 to TRBJ1-2; 8 bases agree with TRBD1. Sequencing input: blood. The CDR3 here is CASSLAEDRVYGYTF. In DNA, the CDR3 is TGTGCCAGCAGCTTAGCCGAGGACAGGGTCTATGGCTACACCTTC.